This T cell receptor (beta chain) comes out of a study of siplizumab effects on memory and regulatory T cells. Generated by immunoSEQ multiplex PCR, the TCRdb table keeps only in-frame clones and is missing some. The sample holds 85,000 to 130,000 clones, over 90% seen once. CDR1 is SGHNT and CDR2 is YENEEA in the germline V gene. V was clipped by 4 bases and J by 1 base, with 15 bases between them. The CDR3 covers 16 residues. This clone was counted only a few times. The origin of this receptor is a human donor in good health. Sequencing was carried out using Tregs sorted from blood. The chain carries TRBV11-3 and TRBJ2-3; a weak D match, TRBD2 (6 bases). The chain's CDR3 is CASSSRGGGGTDTQYF. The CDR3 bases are TGTGCCAGCAGCTCCCGGGGAGGCGGGGGCACAGATACGCAGTATTTT.